The 17 T cell receptor beta chains reported below all come from one sample, sequenced in a study of blood T cell repertoires in COVID-19. TCRdb's copy holds only in-frame clones and misses some; the assay was immunoSEQ multiplex PCR. This sample has about 310,000 clones; around 89% occur once, and the top ten carry roughly 8.9%. Sequenced material: PBMCs or T cells enriched from blood (not recorded which). The receptors here all came from a woman between 35 and 50 years old who had recovered from COVID-19.

The J gene is TRBJ1-1, the V gene TRBV7-2; TRBD1 matches at 10 bases. Germline trimming cut 5 bases from V and 5 bases from J; bases unmatched to any gene: 8. Per germline, CDR1 SGHTA and CDR2 FQGNSA. The CDR3 is 15 residues long. DNA for the CDR3: TGTGCCAGCAGCGTAGGGACAGGGGAAGGAACTGAAGCTTTCTTT. Translation: CASSVGTGEGTEAFF.

The V gene is TRBV5-1, the J gene TRBJ2-5; TRBD2 aligns across 7 bases. There are 16 residues in the CDR3. The trim removed 0 bases at V and 4 bases at J, leaving 9 bases unmatched. The V gene's germline CDR1 is SGHRS and CDR2 YFSETQ. CDR3 sequence (DNA): TGCGCCAGCAGCTTGGATGGACTAGTAGAGGGAGAGACCCAGTACTTC. Amino acid sequence: CASSLDGLVEGETQYF.

In its sample, this clone was seen a few times. The V call is TRBV3-1 (or the pseudogene TRBV3-2), the J call TRBJ1-2; D possibly corresponds to TRBD1 (6 bases). Germline CDR1 LGHDT, CDR2 YNNKEL (reference sequence). V lost 1 base and J lost 2, with 11 bases in between. The CDR3 contains 15 residues. CDR3 nucleotide sequence: TGTGCCAGCAGCCAAGGGTGGCAGGGGAACTATGGCTACACCTTC. It is translated as CASSQGWQGNYGYTF.

Details on this clone: At one boundary the junction diverges from the germline segment, which might be a read error. V is TRBV7-8 and J is TRBJ1-3; 8 bases match TRBD1. This CDR3 is built from 16 residues. Germline V gene lookup returns CDR1 SGHVS and CDR2 FQNEAQ. The CDR3 region is CANSVTSQGAGNTIYF. Written as DNA, the CDR3 is TGTGCCAACAGCGTAACCTCGCAGGGGGCGGGAAACACCATATATTTT.

The chain has TRBV3-1 (or the pseudogene TRBV3-2) and TRBJ2-6, with 7 bases fitting TRBD1. This CDR3 is built from 18 residues. Germline V lookup: CDR1 LGHDT, CDR2 YNNKEL (reference sequence). Trimming removed 2 bases from V and 2 bases from J; junction bases left unmatched: 9. The CDR3 sequence is CASSQIWDSLAGANVLTF. The DNA for the CDR3 is TGTGCCAGCAGCCAAATCTGGGACAGTCTGGCTGGGGCCAACGTCCTGACTTTC.

The rearrangement joins TRBV14 to TRBJ2-1; a weak D match, TRBD2 (5 bases). The V end was cut by 0 bases, the J end by 12 bases, with 12 bases between. Germline V gene lookup returns CDR1 SGHDN and CDR2 FVKESK. CDR3 length: 13 amino acids. The CDR3 bases are TGTGCCAGCAGCCAAGATCGGGATATAGGGCAGTTCTTC. This gives the protein CASSQDRDIGQFF.

The chain couples TRBV2 to TRBJ1-6; D not certain. CDR1 is SNHLY, CDR2 FYNNEI, per germline. The CDR3 covers 14 residues. Trimming removed 1 base at V and 6 bases at J, with 7 bases between. The CDR3 loop is CASSEDSPNSPLHF. The CDR3 bases are TGTGCCAGCAGTGAAGACAGTCCTAATTCACCCCTCCACTTT. Using reference TRBV2 and TRBJ1-6 for the parts outside the CDR3, the full variable domain is EPEVTQTPSHQVTQMGQEVILRCVPISNHLYFYWYRQILGQKVEFLVSFYNNEISEKSEIFDDQFSVERPDGSNFTLKIRSTKLEDSAMYFCASSEDSPNSPLHFGNGTRLTVT.

The J gene is TRBJ2-5, the V gene TRBV4-2; TRBD1 agrees at 7 bases. This CDR3 contains 15 residues. Germline CDR1 and CDR2: LGHNA and YNFKEQ. The V gene end was trimmed by 0 bases and the J gene end by 4 bases; junction bases not matched to a gene: 5. For the CDR3, the DNA is TGTGCCAGCAGCCAAGATCCCGACAGGGCAGAGACCCAGTACTTC. It translates to CASSQDPDRAETQYF.

The chain recombines TRBV29-1 with TRBJ2-7; TRBD1 might be the D (6 bases). CDR1 SQVTM and CDR2 ANQGSEA come from the germline V gene. V lost 3 bases and J lost 2, with 8 bases in between. This CDR3 has 12 residues. CDR3 coding DNA: TGCAGCGTTGACAGGGGACCCTACGAGCAGTACTTC. Encoded protein: CSVDRGPYEQYF.

V gene TRBV18 combines with J gene TRBJ2-7; 7 nucleotides match TRBD2. Germline V gene data show CDR1 as KGHSH and CDR2 as LQKENI. This CDR3 spans 14 amino acids. V lost 1 base and J lost 5; bases outside the gene matches: 5. CDR3 bases: TGTGCCAGCTCACCACGTACCGGGGGGAACGAGCAGTACTTC. The encoded protein is CASSPRTGGNEQYF.

J is TRBJ1-2 and V is TRBV30, with 8 bases that match TRBD1. The CDR3 spans 14 residues. Germline lookup yields CDR1 GTSNPN and CDR2 SVGIG (reference sequence). J lost 4 bases, V lost 1 base, and 5 bases had no gene match. The CDR3 region is CAWSATGVGYGYTF. The DNA for the CDR3 is TGTGCCTGGAGTGCGACAGGGGTAGGCTATGGCTACACCTTC. The full variable domain, completed using reference TRBV30 and TRBJ1-2, is SQTIHQWPATLVQPVGSPLSLECTVEGTSNPNLYWYRQAAGRGLQLLFYSVGIGQISSEVPQNLSASRPQDRQFILSSKKLLLSDSGFYLCAWSATGVGYGYTFGSGTRLTVV.

The gene calls are TRBV6-6 and TRBJ2-7, with D perhaps TRBD1 (6 bases). This CDR3 spans 14 amino acids. Per germline, CDR1 MNHNY and CDR2 SVGAGI (reference sequence). Trimming cost V 7 bases and J 3 bases, with 16 bases left between them. CDR3 sequence (DNA): TGTGCCAGCACACCCGGGACAACCCACTACGAGCAGTACTTC. It codes for CASTPGTTHYEQYF.

The rearrangement joins TRBV4-3 to TRBJ2-5; 7 bases align to TRBD1. Trimming took 0 bases from V and 5 from J; bases not matched to a gene: 12. The CDR3 sequence is 17 residues long. Germline CDR1 and CDR2: LGHNA and YSLEER. CDR3 DNA: TGCGCCAGCAGCCAAGAGCCGCCGACAGGGAACCGGGAGACCCAGTACTTC. Protein product: CASSQEPPTGNRETQYF.

This clone was detected only once. The chain couples TRBV12-5 to TRBJ2-2, with 8 bases fitting TRBD2. Germline V CDR1 and CDR2: LGHNT, FRNRAP. With 1 base clipped from V and 5 bases from J, the junction kept 6 bases outside the gene matches. The length of the CDR3 is 16 residues. In DNA, the CDR3 is TGTGCTAGTGGTTTGGGACTAGCGCATACTACCGGGGAGCTGTTTTTT. Its translation: CASGLGLAHTTGELFF.

The chain couples TRBV4-3 to TRBJ2-1, with 11 nucleotides matching TRBD1. Looked up from germline, CDR1 is LGHNA and CDR2 is YSLEER. The length of the CDR3 is 17 residues. Trimming removed 0 bases from V and 9 bases from J; junction bases left unmatched: 10. CDR3 DNA sequence: TGCGCCAGCAGCCAAGAATTCGGACAGGGGGCTAGGGGTGAGCAGTTCTTC. Its protein product is CASSQEFGQGARGEQFF.

This clone came up a few times. V usage is TRBV11-3 and J usage is TRBJ2-5, with no clear D. The CDR3 contains 13 residues. Germline V gives CDR1 SGHNT, CDR2 YENEEA. Trimming shortened V by 3 bases and J by 2 bases, and 7 bases separated the two germline ends. CDR3 loop: CASSFEEQETQYF. The CDR3 bases are TGTGCCAGCAGCTTTGAAGAGCAAGAGACCCAGTACTTC.

The chain uses TRBV13 and TRBJ2-2; 15 nucleotides agree with TRBD2. The trim removed 6 bases at V and 8 bases at J, leaving 10 bases unmatched. The CDR3 spans 17 residues. Germline values: CDR1 PRHDT, CDR2 FYEKMQ (reference sequence). The CDR3 loop reads CASSLLGLAGGAGELFF. CDR3 in DNA: TGTGCCAGCAGTCTCCTGGGACTAGCGGGAGGAGCAGGGGAGCTGTTTTTT.